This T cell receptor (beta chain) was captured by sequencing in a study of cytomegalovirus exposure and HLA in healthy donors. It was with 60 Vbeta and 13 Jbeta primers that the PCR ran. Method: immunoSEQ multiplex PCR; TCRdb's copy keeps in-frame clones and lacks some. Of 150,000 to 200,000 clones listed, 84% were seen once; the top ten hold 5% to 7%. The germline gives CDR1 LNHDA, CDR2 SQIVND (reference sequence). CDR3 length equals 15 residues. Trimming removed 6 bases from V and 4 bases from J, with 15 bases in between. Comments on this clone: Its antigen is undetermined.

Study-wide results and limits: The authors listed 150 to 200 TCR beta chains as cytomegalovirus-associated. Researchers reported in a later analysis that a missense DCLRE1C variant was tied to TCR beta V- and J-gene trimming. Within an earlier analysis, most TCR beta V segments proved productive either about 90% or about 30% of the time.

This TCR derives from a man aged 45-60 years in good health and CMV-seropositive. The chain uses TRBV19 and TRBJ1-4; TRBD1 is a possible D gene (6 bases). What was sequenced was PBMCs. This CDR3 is CASSTPRGNNEKLFF. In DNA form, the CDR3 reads TGTGCCAGTAGCACCCCCAGGGGAAATAATGAAAAACTGTTTTTT.